This TCR beta chain was captured by sequencing in a study of shared clonotypes between healthy human individuals. To note about this clone: Its target is unknown.

Study-wide results and caveats: The represented genetic and exposure-history diversity was limited by the small number of donors. Roughly 5% of naive CD4 clonotypes were shared across a handful of donors.

The CDR3 has 15 amino acids. Trimming at V came to 6 bases and at J to 3 bases, leaving 5 bases not matched to a gene. Germline loops: CDR1 LNHDA, CDR2 SQIVND (reference sequence). Every subset had its genomic DNA shared out evenly among several immunoSEQ plates. Produced via immunoSEQ multiplex PCR; TCRdb's table is partial and in-frame only. The table records a few hundred thousand clones, about 97% of them present only once. This sequence originates from a woman in her 30s in good health. This rearrangement joins TRBV19 to TRBJ2-6; 7 bases are shared with TRBD1. The sequencing input was naive CD4+ T cells sorted from blood. Sample subset: CD45RA+ positively selected. The CDR3 nucleotides are TGTGCCAGTAGCCTACAGGGGAGTGGGGCCAACGTCCTGACTTTC. Translated: CASSLQGSGANVLTF.